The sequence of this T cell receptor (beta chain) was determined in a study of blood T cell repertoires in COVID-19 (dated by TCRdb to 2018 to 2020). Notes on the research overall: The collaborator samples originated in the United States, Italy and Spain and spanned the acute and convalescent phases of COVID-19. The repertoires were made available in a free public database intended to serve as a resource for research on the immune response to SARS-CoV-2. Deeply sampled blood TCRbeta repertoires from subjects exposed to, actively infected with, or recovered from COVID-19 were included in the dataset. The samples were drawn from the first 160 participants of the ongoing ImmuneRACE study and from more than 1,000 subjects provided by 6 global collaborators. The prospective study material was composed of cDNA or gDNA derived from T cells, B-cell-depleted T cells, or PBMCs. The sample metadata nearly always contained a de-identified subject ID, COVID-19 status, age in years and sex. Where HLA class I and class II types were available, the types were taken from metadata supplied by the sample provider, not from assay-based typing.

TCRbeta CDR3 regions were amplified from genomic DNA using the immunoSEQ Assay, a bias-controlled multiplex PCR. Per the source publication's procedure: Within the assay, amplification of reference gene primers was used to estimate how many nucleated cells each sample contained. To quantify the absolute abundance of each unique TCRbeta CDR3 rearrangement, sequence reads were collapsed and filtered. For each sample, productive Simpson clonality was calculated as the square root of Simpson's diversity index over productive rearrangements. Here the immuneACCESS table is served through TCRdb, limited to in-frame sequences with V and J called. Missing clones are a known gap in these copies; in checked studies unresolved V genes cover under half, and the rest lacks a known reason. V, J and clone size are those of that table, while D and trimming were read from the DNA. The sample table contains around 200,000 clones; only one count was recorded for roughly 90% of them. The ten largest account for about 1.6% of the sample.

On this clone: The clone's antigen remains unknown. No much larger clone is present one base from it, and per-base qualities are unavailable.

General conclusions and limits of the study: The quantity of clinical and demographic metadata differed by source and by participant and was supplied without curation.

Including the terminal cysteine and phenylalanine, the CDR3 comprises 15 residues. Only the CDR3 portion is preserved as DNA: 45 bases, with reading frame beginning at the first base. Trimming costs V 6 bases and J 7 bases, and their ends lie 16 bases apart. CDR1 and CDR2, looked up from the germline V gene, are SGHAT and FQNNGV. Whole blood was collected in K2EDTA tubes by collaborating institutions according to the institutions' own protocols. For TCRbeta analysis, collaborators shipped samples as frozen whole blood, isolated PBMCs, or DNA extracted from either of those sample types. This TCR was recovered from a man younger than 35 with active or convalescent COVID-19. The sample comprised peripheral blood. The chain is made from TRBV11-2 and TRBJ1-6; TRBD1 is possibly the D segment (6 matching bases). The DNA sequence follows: TGTGCCAGCAGAGACGCCCTGGGGGCAAATTCACCCCTCCACTTT. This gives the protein CASRDALGANSPLHF.